This T cell receptor (beta chain) was sequenced for a study of cytomegalovirus exposure and HLA in healthy donors (dated by TCRdb to about 2017). Some background on the complete study: An earlier analysis of a few hundred of the donors reported about 300 Gb of sequence data and around 120 million unique TCR beta sequences obtained from roughly 180 million T cells. An early release that covered some 630 HLA-typed donors contained approximately 300 gigabases of sequencing data and 65 million to 100 million unique TCR sequences. Of the roughly 400 genotyped donors, about 80% fell in the genetic ancestry cluster associated with self-reported Caucasian donors. The study was designed to test whether signatures of past pathogen exposure could be identified by cataloging public T cell receptors. The T cell repertoires of several hundred subjects were profiled by immunosequencing and related to cytomegalovirus serostatus. Besides the first cohort of 666 subjects, a separate validation cohort made up of over 100 different subjects was used. To predict cytomegalovirus infection status, the study brought together high-throughput TCR immunosequencing, statistical association of individual TCRs with disease status, and machine learning. In a later analysis, previously published TCR beta repertoires from 666 donors were re-analyzed and high-resolution HLA genotyping was added so that TCR occurrence patterns could be studied. Rather than drawing on any new phenotypic data, the later analysis identified candidate immune exposures from TCR beta sequences and the way those sequences occurred across donors. In an earlier analysis of roughly 580 of the donors, high-throughput TCR beta sequencing was used to judge whether each TCR beta V gene segment behaved as functional or pseudogenic. Alongside the repertoire data, information on donor age, sex, ethnicity and CMV serostatus was compiled. A later genetic analysis took genome-wide SNP genotypes for about three fifths of the roughly 700 donors and used that subset as a discovery cohort. Every repertoire in the discovery cohort had been generated on one and the same sequencing platform. Class I and class II HLA loci were covered by the typing at four-digit resolution. The number of donors typed differed by locus, with about 620-630 for A, B, C, DRB1 and DQB1, more than 500 for DQA1, approximately 570 for DPA1, and some 440 for DPB1. A handful of DR-DQ haplotypes were handled as single units for association and clustering because linkage in the cohort was strong. Among 300 to 500 genotyped donors of the cohort, an average of roughly 230,000 unique TCR beta nucleotide sequences was sequenced per donor, of which about 19% were non-productive.

As concerns this clone: The antigen it recognizes is unknown. Compared with germline, one end of the junction differs, possibly owing to a read error.

The germline V gene (reference sequence) yields PRHDT for CDR1 and FYEKMQ for CDR2. The CDR3, cysteine through phenylalanine, is 12 amino acids long. The entry retains the CDR3 DNA only, 36 bases that are in frame from base 1. In total, 666 healthy bone marrow donors made up the cohort. All cohort members were sampled while nominally healthy, although unrecorded immune exposures were likely present. The donor was CMV seronegative and was included in the group of under 450 seronegative cohort members. A peripheral blood sample was provided by each donor, and peripheral blood mononuclear cells were used for TCR beta sequencing. The Qiagen DNeasy Blood Extraction Kit was used to extract genomic DNA from the blood cell samples. Receptor amplification or capture employed the immunoSEQ multiplex PCR assay. A mixture of 60 forward primers for TCR Vbeta segments and 13 reverse primers for TCR Jbeta segments was used in the multiplex PCR. The CDR3 region of rearranged TCR beta genes was amplified from genomic DNA by a multiplex PCR assay. Amplified TCR beta libraries were sequenced as 87-base-pair reads on the Illumina HiSeq System. Processing in the source paper ran as follows. A later analysis counted some 74 million unique TCR beta chains across the 550 to 800 repertoires, and around 9.9 million of these chains were shared by at least two donors. Raw reads were error-corrected and collapsed into unique sequences with a nearest-neighbor algorithm that merged closely related sequences to remove PCR and sequencing errors. V, D and J gene segments were assigned by aligning CDR3 sequences to IMGT reference sequences. For a sequence to be retained, a match of at least six nucleotides was required to both a V gene segment and a J gene segment. Rearrangements were classified as productive when the CDR3 lacked stop codons and remained in frame with V and J, and all other rearrangements were classified as non-productive. CDR3 was defined according to IMGT convention as the region running from the second conserved V-encoded cysteine to the conserved J-encoded phenylalanine. The earlier analysis of some 550 of the donors excluded any sequence lacking an unambiguous match to a single V gene segment. In an earlier analysis of a few hundred of the donors, V segments were called functional above 56.7% productive rearrangements and were called segregating when the between-donor standard deviation exceeded 5%. A statistical classification framework was developed to diagnose cytomegalovirus status using the catalog of TCR beta chain sequences. In a later analysis, V and J genes were assigned by comparing TCR nucleotide sequences against IMGT/GENE-DB human TR gene sequences. In a later analysis, CDR3 sequences and most-parsimonious VDJ recombination scenarios were assigned using the TCRdist pipeline. In a later analysis, each TCR beta chain was defined by its CDR3 amino acid sequence together with its V-gene family, and reads without a unique V-gene family were excluded. In a later analysis, approximately 590 highly shared, low-generation-probability nucleotide sequences were removed to address suspected cross-contamination and a sequencing artifact. A later analysis calculated a clonal expansion index for each public chain from normalized within-repertoire ranks of inferred template counts. In a later analysis, generation probabilities were computed with a VDJ recombination model fitted to out-of-frame rearrangements, and the resulting probabilities were checked against IGoR. In a later analysis, hypergeometric tests were used to score TCR-TCR, TCR-HLA and TCR-CMV co-occurrence, with a repertoire-size bias correction applied to TCR pairs. False discovery rates were estimated in a later analysis by permuting HLA or CMV assignments 20 times. In a later analysis, co-occurring TCRs were grouped with DBSCAN, and TCRdist sequence similarity was added when clustering was performed within HLA-allele-positive subsets. Repertoires with fewer than 30,000 or more than 120,000 public chains, plus five repertoires with anomalous nucleotide sharing, were excluded from co-occurrence clustering. Drawn from immuneACCESS, this table holds only the in-frame rearrangements with V and J called that TCRdb kept. Clones are partly lost; checked studies trace under half to an unresolved V gene and leave the rest unexplained. That table gives V, J and clone size, and the DNA gave D and trimming. This sample has around 260,000 clones in its table, and over 70% of those were observed once. Approximately 0.3% of the sample is held by the ten biggest clonotypes.

The paper as a whole reports these results and caveats: Because HLA typing was missing for some donors at each locus, association tests included only the typed subset. A further reported finding was that TCR beta sequences accurately predicted the HLA-A and HLA-B alleles for most subjects in the first cohort. According to the authors, the approach could potentially be generalized to other disease states and immunological phenotypes. Sequencing depth was assumed to be roughly uniform across donors in the presence/absence analyses, though that assumption may not hold. In vitro tests confirmed that three of the cytomegalovirus-associated TCR beta chains recognize cytomegalovirus antigens. Broadly in line with IMGT annotations, most TCR beta V segments showed up in productive rearrangements about 87% or about 30% of the time in an earlier analysis of some 590 of the donors. Some IMGT-functional V segments, including TRBV6-2 and TRBV6-3, could not be told apart with the 87-base-pair reads, so those segments were excluded. In a later analysis, HLA-associated TCR beta chains were found to be more clonally expanded and to have lower generation probabilities than equally common non-associated chains. The earlier analysis of almost 600 of the donors excluded 15 to 20 rarely observed V segments, including chromosome 9 orphons, because counts were too low. For the cohort, immune exposure information was limited to CMV serostatus. Cytomegalovirus status was reported to be diagnosed by the classifier with high specificity and sensitivity in both the original and validation cohorts. A group of highly shared sequence variants was considered likely to be a technical artifact of the sequencing pipeline. The study listed 150 to 200 TCR beta chains as associated with cytomegalovirus. Linkage disequilibrium might explain the correlated functional status among segregating V segments, but an unknown experimental factor could not be ruled out. A later analysis associated 15,000 or so TCR beta sequences with specific HLA alleles at a false discovery rate of 0.05. An association between a missense DCLRE1C variant and V-gene and J-gene trimming of TCR beta chains was found in a later genetic analysis and replicated in an independent cohort. A later genetic analysis reported fewer N-insertions in productive TCRs among donors in an Asian-associated ancestry cluster than the approximately 670-donor mean. In a later analysis, several top co-occurrence clusters were reported to appear linked to parvovirus B19, influenza, CMV and Epstein-Barr virus. Across donors, most TCR sequences were observed very rarely, whereas some public TCRs were present in many individuals. According to a later analysis, most CMV-associated TCR beta chains appeared to be HLA-restricted, and the HLA associations seemed to be driven largely by CMV exposure. When HLA alleles, especially DR and DQ, strongly co-occurred, attributing TCR associations to individual alleles was difficult. In a later analysis, the rate of TCR association differed among HLA loci, with DRB1 alleles having the most associated TCRs and HLA-C alleles having the fewest. Only TCR beta chains were sequenced in this cohort, and the absence of alpha or paired-chain data limited detectable features.

The sequencing sample was made of PBMCs. This sequence originates from a girl aged 2 to 9 in good health and CMV-seronegative. The chain links TRBV13 with TRBJ2-7; perhaps TRBD2 is the D gene, with 6 bases matching. The DNA sequence is as follows: TGTGCCAGCAGCTTTGGGGACTCTAAGTCGCACTTC. Its protein product is CASSFGDSKSHF.